Given below is one T cell receptor beta chain in context. Enrolled during active infection, Seattle patients were then followed longitudinally. Sequencing used immunoSEQ multiplex PCR; TCRdb keeps in-frame clones, though not all of them. The sample records more than 300,000 clones, 90% being singletons. The sample belongs to a study of blood T cell repertoires in COVID-19. Turning to the study itself: Sites in the United States, Italy and Spain provided acute and convalescent COVID-19 samples. T cells, B-cell-depleted T cells, or PBMCs provided the cDNA or gDNA that served as material.

Trimming pared 1 base from V and 7 bases from J, leaving 10 bases between. This CDR3 has 13 residues. Germline CDR1 is LGHNA and CDR2 is YNFKEQ. The chain carries TRBV4-2 and TRBJ1-2; D is uncertain. This clonotype originated in a woman aged 40 to 50 with COVID-19, enrolled during active disease. Sequenced sample: peripheral blood. CDR3 nucleotides: TGTGCCAGCAGCCAAGTTCCGGGGTCTGGCTACACCTTC. Its protein is CASSQVPGSGYTF.